The clone carrying this T cell receptor beta chain is labeled as medium-sized. Measured with immunoSEQ multiplex PCR; TCRdb has only the in-frame clones, and not every one. The sample yields 50,000 or so clones, 80% to 90% seen once. This sample is part of a study of blood T cell repertoires in COVID-19. With V trimmed by 0 bases and J by 5 bases, 6 bases remained unmatched. The CDR3 extends over 15 amino acids. In germline, CDR1 is LGHNA, CDR2 YNFKEQ. Sequenced material: peripheral blood. This rearrangement joins TRBV4-2 to TRBJ2-7; the match to TRBD2 covers 8 bases. This TCR derives from a man aged 40-50 years with acute or convalescent COVID-19. CDR3 coding DNA: TGTGCCAGCAGCCAAGACCGGGGGGGAGTCGACGAGCAGTACTTC. This encodes CASSQDRGGVDEQYF.